This section outlines one T cell receptor beta chain sequence together with its context. Sequenced by immunoSEQ multiplex PCR; TCRdb stores in-frame clones only, minus some. The sample lists more than 150,000 clones; over 70% were seen once. These data come from a study of blood T cell repertoires in COVID-19. Study details: Researchers got acute and convalescent COVID-19 samples from the United States, Italy and Spain.

CDR3 size: 18 residues. Trimming removed 6 bases from V and 5 bases from J; junction bases left unmatched: 18. This clonotype originated in a man between 60 and 75 years old who had been exposed to COVID-19. The rearrangement joins TRBV23-1 to TRBJ2-7; 11 bases line up with TRBD2. TRBV23-1 is noted as an ORF with a role that remains uncertain. The material sequenced was PBMCs or T cells enriched from blood (not recorded which). The CDR3 sequence: CASRDPFGSGRARHEQYF. DNA of the CDR3: TGCGCCAGCAGGGATCCCTTCGGTAGCGGGAGGGCCCGTCACGAGCAGTACTTC.